This is a list of T cell receptor beta chains from one sample in a study of CD8+ T cells in alopecia areata. Some clones are missing from TCRdb's copy, which holds only in-frame ones; the method was immunoSEQ multiplex PCR. The sample contains 110,000 to 150,000 clones, around 62% of which appear only once. The sequenced material came from CD8+ T cells sorted from blood. Source of these receptors: a human donor in good health. Both conserved end residues are part of each CDR3. A D gene is named only where the DNA matches it firmly. Clone size appears in some rows only: once, few, many, or a class for an expanded clone.

>TRBJ2-6|TRBV29-1|-|-
TGCAGCGTTGAAGTACGGGGGCCTGGGGCCAACGTCCTGACTTTC
CSVEVRGPGANVLTF
>TRBJ1-1|TRBV4-2|TRBD1|-
TGTGCCAGCAGCCCTCTGGGACAGGAAGCTTTCTTT
CASSPLGQEAFF
>TRBJ1-5|TRBV7-8|-|-
TGTGCCAGCTACCCCGGGGCTTATCAGCCCCAGCATTTT
CASYPGAYQPQHF
>TRBJ2-1|TRBV4-1|-|-
TGCGCCAGCAGCCAGAGCAGGTCCAATGAGCAGTTCTTC
CASSQSRSNEQFF
>TRBJ1-1|TRBV23-1|TRBD1|few
TGCGCCAGCAGCCGGGACAGGGGACCACTGAATGCTTTCTTT
CASSRDRGPLNAFF
>TRBJ2-7|TRBV27|-|-
TGTGCCAGCAGTTTAAAAACTGGCGAGCAGTACTTC
CASSLKTGEQYF
>TRBJ2-5|TRBV29-1|-|few
TGCAGCGTTGAAGCTAAGGGCGGGGAGGAGACCCAGTACTTC
CSVEAKGGEETQYF
>TRBJ2-7|TRBV5-1|-|-
TGCGCCAGCAGCCCAGGCTACGAGCAGTACTTC
CASSPGYEQYF
>TRBJ1-1|TRBV7-9|-|-
TGTGCCAGCACCCTGGAGAACACTGAAGCTTTCTTT
CASTLENTEAFF
>TRBJ1-5|TRBV30|-|-
TGTGCCTGGGATCAGGGGTTGGGTGGTCAGCCCCAGCATTTT
CAWDQGLGGQPQHF
>TRBJ1-1|TRBV27|-|-
TGTGCCAGCAGTTGGGAGGTGAACACTGAAGCTTTCTTT
CASSWEVNTEAFF